The present T cell receptor (beta chain) was sequenced within a study of chemoradiotherapy in HPV16-positive cancers. Per germline, CDR1 SGHRS and CDR2 YFSETQ. The CDR3 has 15 residues. The ends were cut back, 4 bases at V and 3 bases at J, with 15 bases in the middle. Clones were sequenced by immunoSEQ multiplex PCR, and TCRdb holds only the in-frame ones, with some missing. This sample yields around 30,000 clones, of which about 90% are seen a single time; 22% belongs to the top ten. This sequence was found in a human donor with HPV-associated anogenital cancer. The gene calls are TRBV5-1 and TRBJ2-3; possibly TRBD2 for D (5 bases). Specimen: blood, collected from a patient who underwent chemoradiotherapy. CDR3 protein: CASSPPAGDTDTQYF. The DNA for the CDR3 is TGCGCCAGCAGCCCTCCCGCCGGGGATACAGATACGCAGTATTTT.